A single sample gave rise to the 27 T cell receptor beta chains below, sequenced in a study of cytomegalovirus exposure and HLA in healthy donors. Both 60 Vbeta primers and 13 Jbeta primers went into the PCR. This table comes from immunoSEQ multiplex PCR, and its TCRdb copy is limited to in-frame clones, with some not included. Here the sample spans about 130,000 clones, around 85% being singletons. The sample taken for sequencing was PBMCs. The source of these receptors is a woman aged 30 to 39 in good health and CMV-seropositive.

The V gene is TRBV28, the J gene TRBJ1-1, with D maybe TRBD1 (5 bases). CDR1 is MDHEN and CDR2 is SYDVKM in the germline V gene. V gave up 5 bases and J gave up 2 bases, with 12 bases separating them. The CDR3 runs 14 residues. CDR3 protein: CASSPSRVNTEAFF. The CDR3, as DNA: TGTGCCAGCAGTCCTTCCAGGGTAAACACTGAAGCTTTCTTT.

This clone was counted only a few times. This chain uses TRBV12-5 with TRBJ2-1; TRBD2 matches at 7 bases. There are 14 residues in the CDR3. Trimming cost V 4 bases and J 10 bases; bases outside gene matches: 10. The germline V gene encodes CDR1 LGHNT and CDR2 FRNRAP. The CDR3 is CASGWGGVGGEQFF. Written as DNA, the CDR3 is TGTGCTAGTGGTTGGGGGGGGGTTGGGGGGGAGCAGTTCTTC.

In its sample, this clone was seen once. The chain joins TRBV13 to TRBJ2-4; no clear D gene. Germline V gene sequence: CDR1 PRHDT, CDR2 FYEKMQ (reference sequence). This CDR3 is 16 amino acids long. V lost 6 bases to trimming and J lost 0 bases, with 15 bases between them. CDR3 sequence: CASSIAHSVAKNIQYF. The CDR3, as DNA: TGTGCCAGCAGTATTGCGCACAGTGTAGCCAAAAACATTCAGTACTTC.

This clone was detected only a few times. The V call is TRBV5-1, the J call TRBJ2-7; 11 bases line up with TRBD1. The germline CDR1 and CDR2 sequences are SGHRS and YFSETQ. The CDR3 runs 15 residues. V trimming: 5 bases; J trimming: 1 base; junction bases outside the gene matches: 5. CDR3 DNA: TGCGCCAGCAGGTGGGGGACAGGGGGTTCCTACGAGCAGTACTTC. Protein sequence: CASRWGTGGSYEQYF.

V is TRBV6-5 and J is TRBJ2-7; D might be TRBD2 (5 bases). This CDR3 is built from 16 residues. Germline-derived CDR1 and CDR2 are MNHEY and SVGAGI. V was cut by 0 bases and J by 4 bases, with 16 bases left in between. The CDR3 is CASSYSSGGLLYEQYF. The CDR3, as DNA: TGTGCCAGCAGTTACTCGAGCGGCGGGCTGTTGTACGAGCAGTACTTC.

This chain joins TRBV5-4 and TRBJ1-2; D is ambiguous. Trimming took off 2 bases at V and 3 bases at J, with 8 bases between the two ends. The germline V gene has CDR1 SGHNT and CDR2 YYREEE (reference sequence). The CDR3 runs to 13 residues. CDR3 in amino acids: CASSFRQDYGYTF. CDR3 nucleotides: TGTGCCAGCAGCTTTAGGCAGGACTATGGCTACACCTTC.

The chain joins TRBV6-5 to TRBJ2-1; the match to TRBD2 covers 7 bases. V lost 11 bases, J lost 7 bases, and 8 bases stayed unmatched. CDR3 length: 12 residues. Germline-derived CDR1 and CDR2 are MNHEY and SVGAGI. CDR3 sequence reads: CASTGGTNEQFF. CDR3 sequence (DNA): TGTGCCTCAACGGGGGGTACGAATGAGCAGTTCTTC.

On this clone: The junction differs from germline at one of its ends, possibly a read error. The chain recombines TRBV27 with TRBJ1-2, with D uncertain. Germline assignment: CDR1 MNHEY and CDR2 SMNVEV (reference sequence). This CDR3 region has 13 residues. CDR3 coding DNA: TGTGCCAGCAGTTTCCCAGGCGGGTATGTCTACACCTTC. This sequence encodes CASSFPGGYVYTF.

For the CDR3, the DNA is TGTGCCAGCACCCTACTCGATGAGCAGTTCTTC. Protein sequence: CASTLLDEQFF. The chain has TRBV7-9 and TRBJ2-1; D gene uncertain. Germline CDR1 reads SEHNR; CDR2 reads FQNEAQ (reference sequence). Trimming took off 7 bases at V and 8 bases at J, with 9 bases between the two ends. The CDR3 runs 11 residues.

V usage is TRBV7-2 and J usage is TRBJ1-1; no clear D gene. The CDR3 contains 13 residues. CDR1 SGHTA and CDR2 FQGNSA come from the germline V gene. With 3 bases removed from V and 0 bases from J, the gap between germline ends came to 5 bases. The CDR3 is CASSLRMNTEAFF. Written as DNA, the CDR3 is TGTGCCAGCAGCTTGAGGATGAACACTGAAGCTTTCTTT.

The chain is built from TRBV28 and TRBJ1-1; possible D gene TRBD1, 6 bases. V dropped 6 bases and J dropped 3 bases, with 14 bases sitting between them. Germline CDR1 reads MDHEN; CDR2 reads SYDVKM. The CDR3 runs 14 residues. The CDR3 spells CASSNVGGDTEAFF. The DNA of the CDR3 is TGTGCCAGCAGCAACGTAGGGGGGGACACTGAAGCTTTCTTT. The variable domain in full, completed from reference TRBV28 and TRBJ1-1, reads DVKVTQSSRYLVKRTGEKVFLECVQDMDHENMFWYRQDPGLGLRLIYFSYDVKMKEKGDIPEGYSVSREKKERFSLILESASTNQTSMYLCASSNVGGDTEAFFGQGTRLTVV.

This chain joins TRBV5-1 and TRBJ1-1; D remains unclear. The CDR3 is made up of 14 amino acids. The V gene lost 0 bases and the J gene lost 11 bases, with 17 bases spanning the gap. The germline CDR1 and CDR2 sequences are SGHRS and YFSETQ. The CDR3 sequence is CASSLGSFTTGAFF. The DNA for the CDR3 is TGCGCCAGCAGCTTGGGTTCTTTCACTACGGGGGCTTTCTTT. Based on the CDR3 plus reference TRBV5-1 and TRBJ1-1, the full variable domain is KAGVTQTPRYLIKTRGQQVTLSCSPISGHRSVSWYQQTPGQGLQFLFEYFSETQRNKGNFPGRFSGRQFSNSRSEMNVSTLELGDSALYLCASSLGSFTTGAFFGQGTRLTVV.

The chain employs TRBV15 and TRBJ1-1; D remains ambiguous. Germline-derived CDR1 and CDR2 are LNHNV and YYDKDF (reference sequence). This CDR3 comprises 13 residues. The ends were cut back, 3 bases at V and 3 bases at J, with 8 bases in the middle. CDR3 loop: CATSSTVYTEAFF. The CDR3 DNA reads TGTGCCACCAGCAGTACAGTCTACACTGAAGCTTTCTTT.

CDR3 in DNA: TGTGCCAGCAGTTACTCGGAGGGAAACTATGGCTACACCTTC. Translating it yields CASSYSEGNYGYTF. The chain combines TRBV6-6 with TRBJ1-2; the D is unclear. Trimming shortened V by 0 bases and J by 2 bases, and 7 bases separated the two germline ends. The CDR3 sequence is 14 residues long. In germline, CDR1 is MNHNY, CDR2 SVGAGI (reference sequence).

This clone has more than one count but fewer than ten. The chain joins TRBV18 to TRBJ1-2, with 10 bases aligning to TRBD1. V lost 2 bases and J lost 4; bases outside the gene matches: 4. This CDR3 is 15 amino acids long. Germline V gene lookup returns CDR1 KGHSH and CDR2 LQKENI. CDR3 amino acids: CASSPETGGGYGYTF. The DNA for the CDR3 is TGTGCCAGCTCACCAGAGACAGGGGGCGGCTATGGCTACACCTTC.

J is TRBJ2-7 and V is TRBV19; perhaps TRBD1 as D (5 bases). The germline V gene encodes CDR1 LNHDA and CDR2 SQIVND (reference sequence). This CDR3 spans 12 amino acids. V was clipped by 3 bases and J by 4 bases, with 7 bases between them. For the CDR3, the DNA is TGTGCCAGTAGTATTCCAGGGTACGAGCAGTACTTC. Amino acids: CASSIPGYEQYF.

This clone was seen a handful of times. V is TRBV7-9 and J is TRBJ1-1; TRBD1 matches 9 bases. The CDR3 is made up of 15 amino acids. CDR1 is SEHNR, CDR2 FQNEAQ, per germline (reference sequence). The V gene end was trimmed by 5 bases and the J gene end by 7 bases; junction bases not matched to a gene: 11. The CDR3 DNA sequence: TGTGCCAGCAGCCCCCCCCCGGGACAGGGAGTTGAAGCTTTCTTT. This sequence encodes CASSPPPGQGVEAFF.

To note about this clone: The identical CDR3 is also encoded by other nucleotide sequences in the sample. The chain has TRBV27 and TRBJ1-4; no reliable D call. Germline V lookup: CDR1 MNHEY, CDR2 SMNVEV (reference sequence). The CDR3 sequence is 12 residues long. V was trimmed by 4 bases and J by 7 bases, leaving 7 bases between them. For the CDR3, the DNA is TGTGCCAGCAGTTCCCCAGGTGAAAAACTGTTTTTT. Translation gives CASSSPGEKLFF.

The genes are TRBV5-1 and TRBJ2-2; possible D gene TRBD1, 6 bases. The CDR3 extends over 13 amino acids. Germline CDR1 and CDR2: SGHRS and YFSETQ. With 4 bases removed from V and 5 bases from J, the gap between germline ends came to 9 bases. CDR3 sequence: CASSIGQTGELFF. CDR3 nucleotide sequence: TGCGCCAGCAGCATCGGACAGACCGGGGAGCTGTTTTTT.

The chain combines TRBV28 with TRBJ2-2, with 10 bases lining up with TRBD1. The CDR3 extends over 14 amino acids. V shed 7 bases and J 5 bases; nucleotides not matched to a gene: 4. Germline CDR1 and CDR2: MDHEN and SYDVKM. The CDR3 protein is CASNRDRGTGELFF. CDR3 nucleotides: TGTGCCAGCAACAGGGACAGGGGAACCGGGGAGCTGTTTTTT.

The chain joins TRBV28 to TRBJ1-2; D possibly corresponds to TRBD1 (6 bases). This CDR3 is 16 amino acids long. CDR1 MDHEN and CDR2 SYDVKM come from the germline V gene. Trimming stripped 4 bases from V and 8 bases from J, with 23 bases between. The CDR3 reads CASSSTMVQGRGGYTF. In DNA, the CDR3 is TGTGCCAGCAGTTCTACAATGGTGCAGGGGCGCGGGGGCTACACCTTC.

The genes are TRBV28 and TRBJ2-3, with 7 nucleotides matching TRBD1. The CDR3 is 14 amino acids. J lost 7 bases, V lost 3 bases, and 7 bases had no gene match. Germline CDR1 MDHEN, CDR2 SYDVKM. The DNA of the CDR3 is TGTGCCAGCAGTTTCTCCCAGACAGGGAATACGCAGTATTTT. This encodes CASSFSQTGNTQYF.

V usage is TRBV7-3 and J usage is TRBJ2-1; 10 nucleotides match TRBD2. This CDR3 has 14 residues. V was pared by 2 bases and J by 7 bases, with 2 bases of the junction left unmatched. Germline V CDR1 and CDR2: SGHTA, FQGTGA. CDR3 amino acids: CASSLLAGVNEQFF. In DNA form, the CDR3 reads TGTGCCAGCAGCTTACTAGCGGGGGTTAATGAGCAGTTCTTC.

The chain combines TRBV29-1 with TRBJ1-2; tentatively, D is TRBD1 (6 bases). Germline V gives CDR1 SQVTM, CDR2 ANQGSEA. The CDR3 is 12 amino acids. The V and J ends lost 6 bases and 3 bases respectively, with 11 bases between them. CDR3 residues: CSVGRGDYGYTF. DNA for the CDR3: TGCAGCGTAGGCAGGGGAGACTATGGCTACACCTTC.

The chain employs TRBV28 and TRBJ1-2; 8 bases fit TRBD1. CDR3 length equals 15 residues. CDR1 and CDR2 from the germline V gene are MDHEN and SYDVKM. V lost 5 bases to trimming and J lost 3 bases; unmatched junction nucleotides: 8. The CDR3 loop is CASSTYRGTDYGYTF. The CDR3 bases are TGTGCCAGCAGTACTTACAGGGGGACGGACTATGGCTACACCTTC.

V is TRBV15 and J is TRBJ1-5, with a weak D call TRBD1 (5 bases). Trimming removed 1 base from V and 0 bases from J, with 10 bases in between. CDR1 is LNHNV, CDR2 YYDKDF, per germline (reference sequence). This CDR3 spans 16 amino acids. CDR3 sequence reads: CATSRVGGYSNQPQHF. For the CDR3, the DNA is TGTGCCACCAGCAGAGTCGGGGGATATAGCAATCAGCCCCAGCATTTT.

The CDR3 loop reads CAVRPTAEWNYGYTF. The CDR3 DNA sequence: TGTGCCGTGCGCCCGACAGCCGAATGGAACTATGGCTACACCTTC. The chain uses TRBV28 and TRBJ1-2; D is perhaps TRBD1 (5 bases). The CDR3 spans 15 residues. Germline V lookup: CDR1 MDHEN, CDR2 SYDVKM. Trimming removed 11 bases at V and 2 bases at J, with 21 bases between.